This TCR beta chain is from a study of beta chain features in type 1 diabetes. Overall study findings and caveats: Within the patient group, naive, central memory and Treg TCRB repertoires appeared more similar to each other than within healthy donors. Short templates might get an advantage during PCR, and this would be equal in patients and controls.

Remarks on this clone: Its target is unknown.

Heparinised blood was drawn once per donor, averaging approximately 0.12 L. Expressed TCRB transcripts were sequenced, since all the RNA that had been isolated was reverse transcribed. The data were produced by immunoSEQ multiplex PCR, yet TCRdb's version contains in-frame clones alone and is incomplete. Counted here are under 400,000 clones, roughly 15% occurring once; the ten biggest clones make up about 6.6%. This clonotype originated in a man in his thirties or forties in good health. Material for sequencing was central memory CD4+ T cells from blood.

The CDR3 spells CASSARLGGYTF. CDR3 bases: TGTGCCAGCAGCGCGCGCCTCGGGGGCTACACCTTC. The chain employs TRBV9 and TRBJ1-2; no reliable D call. Germline values: CDR1 SGDLS, CDR2 YYNGEE. The V and J ends lost 3 bases and 8 bases respectively, with 11 bases between them. This CDR3 comprises 12 residues.